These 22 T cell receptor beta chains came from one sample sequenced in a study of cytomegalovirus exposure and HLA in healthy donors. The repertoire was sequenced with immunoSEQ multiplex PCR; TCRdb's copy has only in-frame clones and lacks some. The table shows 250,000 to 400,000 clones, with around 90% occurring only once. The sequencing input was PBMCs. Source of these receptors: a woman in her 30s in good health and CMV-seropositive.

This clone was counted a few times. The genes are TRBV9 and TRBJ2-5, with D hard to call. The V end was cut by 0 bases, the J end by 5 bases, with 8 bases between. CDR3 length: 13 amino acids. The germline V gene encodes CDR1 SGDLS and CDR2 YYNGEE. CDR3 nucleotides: TGTGCCAGCAGCGTAGCCGGAGCCGAGACCCAGTACTTC. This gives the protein CASSVAGAETQYF.

DNA of the CDR3: TGTGCCAGCAGTTATACCGGGACGGGGTACGAGCAGTACTTC. Protein sequence: CASSYTGTGYEQYF. The genes are TRBV6-5 and TRBJ2-7; TRBD1 or TRBD2 may be the D gene (5 bases each). The CDR3 covers 14 residues. V was pared by 3 bases and J by 4 bases, with 13 bases between. Germline assignment: CDR1 MNHEY and CDR2 SVGAGI.

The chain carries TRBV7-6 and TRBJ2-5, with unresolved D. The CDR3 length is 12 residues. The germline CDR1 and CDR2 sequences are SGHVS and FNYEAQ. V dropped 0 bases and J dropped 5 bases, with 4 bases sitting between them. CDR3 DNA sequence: TGTGCCAGCAGCTTAGCGCGCGAGACCCAGTACTTC. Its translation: CASSLARETQYF.

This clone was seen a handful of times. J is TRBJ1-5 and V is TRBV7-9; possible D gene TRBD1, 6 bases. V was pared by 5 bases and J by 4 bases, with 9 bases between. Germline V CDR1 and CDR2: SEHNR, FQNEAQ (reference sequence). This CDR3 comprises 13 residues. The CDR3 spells CASSRGQNQPQHF. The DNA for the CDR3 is TGTGCCAGCAGCCGGGGACAAAATCAGCCCCAGCATTTT.

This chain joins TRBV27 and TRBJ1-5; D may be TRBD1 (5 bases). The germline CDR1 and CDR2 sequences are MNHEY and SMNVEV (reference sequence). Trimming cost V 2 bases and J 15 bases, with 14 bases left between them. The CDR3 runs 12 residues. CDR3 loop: CASSLEGGGLHF. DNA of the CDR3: TGTGCCAGCAGTTTAGAGGGCGGGGGTCTGCATTTT.

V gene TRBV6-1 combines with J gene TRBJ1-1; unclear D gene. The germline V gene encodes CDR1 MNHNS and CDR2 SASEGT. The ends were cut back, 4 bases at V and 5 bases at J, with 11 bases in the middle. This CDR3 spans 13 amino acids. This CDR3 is CASSGGKGTEAFF. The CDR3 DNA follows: TGTGCCAGCAGTGGAGGCAAGGGTACTGAAGCTTTCTTT.

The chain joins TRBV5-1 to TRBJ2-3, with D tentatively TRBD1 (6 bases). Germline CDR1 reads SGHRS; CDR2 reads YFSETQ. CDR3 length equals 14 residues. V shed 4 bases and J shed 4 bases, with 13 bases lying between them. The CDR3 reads CASSPSYRADTQYF. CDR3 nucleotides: TGCGCCAGCAGCCCTTCTTACAGGGCAGATACGCAGTATTTT.

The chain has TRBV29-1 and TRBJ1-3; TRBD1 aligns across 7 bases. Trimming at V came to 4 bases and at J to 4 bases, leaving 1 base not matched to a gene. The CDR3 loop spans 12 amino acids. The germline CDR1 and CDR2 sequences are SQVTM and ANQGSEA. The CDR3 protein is CSVVQGGNTIYF. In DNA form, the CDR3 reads TGCAGCGTTGTACAGGGGGGAAACACCATATATTTT.

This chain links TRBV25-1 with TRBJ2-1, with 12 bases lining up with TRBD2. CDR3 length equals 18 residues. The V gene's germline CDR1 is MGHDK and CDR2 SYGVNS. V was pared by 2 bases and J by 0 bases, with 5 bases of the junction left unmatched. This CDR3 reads CASSELAGGPSSYNEQFF. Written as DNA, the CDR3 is TGTGCCAGCAGTGAACTAGCGGGAGGGCCCAGCTCCTACAATGAGCAGTTCTTC.

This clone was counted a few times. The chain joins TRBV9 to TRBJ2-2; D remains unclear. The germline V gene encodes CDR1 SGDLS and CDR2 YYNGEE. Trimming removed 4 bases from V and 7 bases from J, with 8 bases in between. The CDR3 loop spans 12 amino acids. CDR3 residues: CASSPSSGELFF. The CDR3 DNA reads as TGTGCCAGCAGCCCCTCTAGCGGGGAGCTGTTTTTT.

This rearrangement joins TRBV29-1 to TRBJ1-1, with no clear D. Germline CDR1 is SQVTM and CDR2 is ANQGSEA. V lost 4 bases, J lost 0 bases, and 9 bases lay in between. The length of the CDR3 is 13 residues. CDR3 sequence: CSVVLPLNTEAFF. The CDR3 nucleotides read TGCAGCGTTGTCCTTCCACTGAACACTGAAGCTTTCTTT.

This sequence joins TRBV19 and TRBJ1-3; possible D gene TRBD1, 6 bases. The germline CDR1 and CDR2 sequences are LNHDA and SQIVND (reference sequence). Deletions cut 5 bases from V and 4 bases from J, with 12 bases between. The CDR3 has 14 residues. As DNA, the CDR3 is TGTGCCAGTAGTTCCCGGGGGCTCGGAAACACCATATATTTT. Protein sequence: CASSSRGLGNTIYF.

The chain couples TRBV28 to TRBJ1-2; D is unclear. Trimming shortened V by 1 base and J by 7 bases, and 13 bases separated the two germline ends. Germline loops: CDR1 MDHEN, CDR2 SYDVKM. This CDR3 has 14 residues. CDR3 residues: CASSLLGQAGGYTF. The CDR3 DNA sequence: TGTGCCAGCAGTTTATTAGGGCAGGCGGGTGGCTACACCTTC.

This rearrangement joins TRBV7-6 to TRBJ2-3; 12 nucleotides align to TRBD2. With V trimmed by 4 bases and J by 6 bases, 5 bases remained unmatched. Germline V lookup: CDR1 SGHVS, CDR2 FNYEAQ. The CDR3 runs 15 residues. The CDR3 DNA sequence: TGTGCCAGCAGCTCGGAGACTAGCGGGAGTGATACGCAGTATTTT. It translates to CASSSETSGSDTQYF.

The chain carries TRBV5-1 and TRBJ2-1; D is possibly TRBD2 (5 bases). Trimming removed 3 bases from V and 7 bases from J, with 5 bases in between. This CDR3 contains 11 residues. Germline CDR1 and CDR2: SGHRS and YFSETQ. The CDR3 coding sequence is TGCGCCAGCAGCTGGGAGAATGAGCAGTTCTTC. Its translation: CASSWENEQFF.

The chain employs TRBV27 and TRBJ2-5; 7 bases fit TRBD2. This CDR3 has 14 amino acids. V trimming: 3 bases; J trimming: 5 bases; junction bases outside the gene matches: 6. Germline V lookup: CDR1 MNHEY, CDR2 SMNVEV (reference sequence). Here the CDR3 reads CASSFGGVMETQYF. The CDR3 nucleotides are TGTGCCAGCAGTTTTGGGGGGGTAATGGAGACCCAGTACTTC.

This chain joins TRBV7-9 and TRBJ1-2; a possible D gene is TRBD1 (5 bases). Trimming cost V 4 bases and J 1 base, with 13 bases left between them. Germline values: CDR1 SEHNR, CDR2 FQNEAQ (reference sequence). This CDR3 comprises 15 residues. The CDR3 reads CASSSDSFLNYGYTF. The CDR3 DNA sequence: TGTGCCAGCAGCTCAGACAGTTTCCTTAACTATGGCTACACCTTC. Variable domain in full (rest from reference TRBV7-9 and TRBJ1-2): DTGVSQNPRHKITKRGQNVTFRCDPISEHNRLYWYRQTLGQGPEFLTYFQNEAQLEKSRLLSDRFSAERPKGSFSTLEIQRTEQGDSAMYLCASSSDSFLNYGYTFGSGTRLTVV.

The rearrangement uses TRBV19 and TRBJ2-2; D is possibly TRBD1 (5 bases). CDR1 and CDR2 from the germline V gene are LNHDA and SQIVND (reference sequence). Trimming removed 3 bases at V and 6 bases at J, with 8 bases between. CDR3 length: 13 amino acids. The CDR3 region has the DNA TGTGCCAGTAGTATGCTCAGGGCCGGGGAGCTGTTTTTT. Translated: CASSMLRAGELFF.

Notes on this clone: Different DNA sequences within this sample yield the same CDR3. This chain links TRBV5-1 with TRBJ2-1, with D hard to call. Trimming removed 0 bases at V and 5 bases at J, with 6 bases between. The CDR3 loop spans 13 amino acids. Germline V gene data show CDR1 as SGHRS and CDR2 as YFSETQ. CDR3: CASSLGLNNEQFF. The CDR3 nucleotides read TGCGCCAGCAGCTTGGGGTTGAACAATGAGCAGTTCTTC.

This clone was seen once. The CDR3 is CASSGFGSTGELFF. The CDR3 DNA is TGTGCCAGCAGCGGGTTTGGGAGCACCGGGGAGCTGTTTTTT. V gene TRBV14 combines with J gene TRBJ2-2; a possible D gene is TRBD2 (5 bases). The germline V gene has CDR1 SGHDN and CDR2 FVKESK. CDR3 length: 14 amino acids. With 5 bases removed from V and 4 bases from J, the gap between germline ends came to 11 bases.

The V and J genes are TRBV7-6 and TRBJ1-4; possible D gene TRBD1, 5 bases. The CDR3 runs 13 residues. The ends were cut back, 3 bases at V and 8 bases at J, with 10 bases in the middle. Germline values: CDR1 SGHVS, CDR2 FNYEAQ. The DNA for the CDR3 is TGTGCCAGCAGCTTCCTGACAGACGAAAAACTGTTTTTT. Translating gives CASSFLTDEKLFF.

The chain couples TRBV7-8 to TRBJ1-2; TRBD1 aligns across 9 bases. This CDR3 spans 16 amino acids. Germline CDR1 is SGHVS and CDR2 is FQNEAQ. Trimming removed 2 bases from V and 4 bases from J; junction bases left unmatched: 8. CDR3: CASSLTTGTGPYGYTF. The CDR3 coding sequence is TGTGCCAGCAGCTTAACGACCGGGACAGGGCCCTATGGCTACACCTTC.